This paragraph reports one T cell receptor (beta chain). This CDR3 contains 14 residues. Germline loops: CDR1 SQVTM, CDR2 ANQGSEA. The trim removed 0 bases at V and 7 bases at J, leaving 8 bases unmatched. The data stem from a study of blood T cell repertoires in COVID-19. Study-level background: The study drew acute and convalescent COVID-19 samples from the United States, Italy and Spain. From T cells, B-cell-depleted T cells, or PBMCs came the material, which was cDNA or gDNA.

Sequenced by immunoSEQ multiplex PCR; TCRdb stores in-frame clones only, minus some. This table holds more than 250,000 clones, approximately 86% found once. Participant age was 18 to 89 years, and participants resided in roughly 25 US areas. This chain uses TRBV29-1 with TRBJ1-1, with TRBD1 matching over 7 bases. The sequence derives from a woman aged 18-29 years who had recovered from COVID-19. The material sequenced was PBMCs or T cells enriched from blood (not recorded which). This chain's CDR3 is CSVEDRQGAGEAFF. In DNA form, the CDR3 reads TGCAGCGTTGAAGATCGACAGGGTGCTGGTGAAGCTTTCTTT.